One sample yielded the 12 T cell receptor beta chains listed below, sequenced in a study of cytomegalovirus exposure and HLA in healthy donors. The PCR contained 60 Vbeta and 13 Jbeta primers. This table comes from immunoSEQ multiplex PCR, and its TCRdb copy is limited to in-frame clones, with some not included. The sample shows roughly 160,000 clones, 80% of them seen only once. Sequenced: PBMCs. Every receptor here comes from a woman between 45 and 65 years old in good health and CMV-seronegative.

In DNA, the CDR3 is TGTGCCAGCAGGGGGGGGGAGTCTGGGGCCAACGTCCTGACTTTC. Amino acids: CASRGGESGANVLTF. The genes are TRBV6-4 and TRBJ2-6, with TRBD2 identical over 7 bases. This CDR3 has 15 residues. The germline V gene has CDR1 MRHNA and CDR2 SNTAGT. J gave up 1 base and V 6 bases, and 3 bases lay outside the gene matches.

V usage is TRBV4-1 and J usage is TRBJ2-1; TRBD1 matches 9 bases. This CDR3 contains 16 residues. Germline assignment: CDR1 MGHRA and CDR2 YSYEKL. The junction had 8 bases not matched to a gene; V was cut back by 2 bases and J by 6 bases. This CDR3 reads CASSQYPRDRANEQFF. As DNA, the CDR3 is TGCGCCAGCAGCCAATACCCCCGGGACAGGGCCAATGAGCAGTTCTTC.

Note on this clone: Its ends do not fully match the called genes, so a read error is possible. The sample carries other DNA sequences with the same CDR3. V is TRBV5-6 and J is TRBJ2-1; 14 nucleotides align to TRBD2. The CDR3 has 17 residues. Germline loops: CDR1 SGHDT, CDR2 YYEEEE. The DNA for the CDR3 is TGCGCCAGCAGCTTCGCGACCGGGACTAGCGGGAGCCATGAGCAGTTCTTC. Protein: CASSFATGTSGSHEQFF.

The CDR3 bases are TGTGCCAGCATTACCCCAGCGCAGCCCCAGCATTTT. This codes for CASITPAQPQHF. The chain has TRBV28 and TRBJ1-5; unclear D gene. Germline values: CDR1 MDHEN, CDR2 SYDVKM. The CDR3 has 12 amino acids. V lost 7 bases and J 7 bases, leaving 11 bases between the germline ends.

A few counts support this clone. The rearrangement joins TRBV28 to TRBJ2-5; D possibly corresponds to TRBD1 (6 bases). The assigned J gene may be wrong: the sequence end matches TRBJ2-7 better. The CDR3 has 15 amino acids. Germline-derived CDR1 and CDR2 are MDHEN and SYDVKM. The CDR3 region has the DNA TGTGCCAGCAGTTTGGCCGGGACACGCCTCTACGAGCAGTACTTC. Translating gives CASSLAGTRLYEQYF.

This chain joins TRBV5-1 and TRBJ2-2; 7 bases are a match to TRBD1. CDR1 is SGHRS and CDR2 is YFSETQ in the germline V gene. The V and J ends lost 3 bases and 0 bases, in that order; junction bases with no gene match: 2. This CDR3 comprises 15 residues. CDR3: CASSSGTANTGELFF. CDR3 nucleotide sequence: TGCGCCAGCAGCTCCGGGACAGCGAACACCGGGGAGCTGTTTTTT.

This chain uses TRBV10-1 with TRBJ1-6; 9 bases agree with TRBD1. V was clipped by 7 bases and J by 7 bases; unmatched bases: 8. Germline lookup yields CDR1 WNHNN and CDR2 SYGVQD (reference sequence). This CDR3 spans 15 amino acids. The CDR3: CASTNRDRVNSPLHF. For the CDR3, the DNA is TGCGCCAGCACCAACCGGGACAGGGTAAATTCACCCCTCCACTTT.

The chain uses TRBV30 and TRBJ2-3; TRBD1 matches 8 bases. Trimming took 0 bases from V and 3 from J; bases not matched to a gene: 5. The CDR3 has 15 amino acids. Looked up from germline, CDR1 is GTSNPN and CDR2 is SVGIG (reference sequence). CDR3 residues: CAWSVRQGATDTQYF. In DNA, the CDR3 is TGTGCCTGGAGTGTACGGCAGGGGGCAACAGATACGCAGTATTTT.

The chain couples TRBV5-1 to TRBJ2-1; 7 bases agree with TRBD2. Per the germline V gene, CDR1 is SGHRS and CDR2 is YFSETQ. CDR3 length: 14 residues. Germline trimming cut 2 bases from V and 12 bases from J; bases unmatched to any gene: 11. CDR3 bases: TGCGCCAGCAGCTTCGTACTAGTGGGGGGGAGGCAGTTCTTC. The encoded protein is CASSFVLVGGRQFF.

The V gene is TRBV4-3, the J gene TRBJ1-2; D may be TRBD1 (5 bases). The CDR3 runs to 17 residues. Germline-derived CDR1 and CDR2 are LGHNA and YSLEER. V lost 0 bases to trimming and J lost 1 base, with 15 bases between them. The CDR3 nucleotides read TGCGCCAGCAGCCAAGATTACGATGGGGGGGATAACTATGGCTACACCTTC. It is translated as CASSQDYDGGDNYGYTF.

The chain has TRBV18 and TRBJ2-3; TRBD1 is a possible D gene (7 bases). Germline CDR1 is KGHSH and CDR2 is LQKENI. The CDR3 sequence is 15 residues long. Trimming cost V 2 bases and J 6 bases, with 15 bases left between them. CDR3 loop: CASSPGGGFSDTQYF. The CDR3 DNA is TGTGCCAGCTCACCAGGAGGGGGCTTCTCCGATACGCAGTATTTT.

This clone was seen more than once but under ten times. The genes are TRBV7-9 and TRBJ1-5; no firm D call. V dropped 5 bases and J dropped 2 bases, with 13 bases sitting between them. Per germline, CDR1 SEHNR and CDR2 FQNEAQ (reference sequence). The CDR3 is made up of 15 amino acids. In nucleotides, the CDR3 is TGTGCCAGCAGCCGGACTCAAGCAGGCAATCAGCCCCAGCATTTT. Its protein product is CASSRTQAGNQPQHF.